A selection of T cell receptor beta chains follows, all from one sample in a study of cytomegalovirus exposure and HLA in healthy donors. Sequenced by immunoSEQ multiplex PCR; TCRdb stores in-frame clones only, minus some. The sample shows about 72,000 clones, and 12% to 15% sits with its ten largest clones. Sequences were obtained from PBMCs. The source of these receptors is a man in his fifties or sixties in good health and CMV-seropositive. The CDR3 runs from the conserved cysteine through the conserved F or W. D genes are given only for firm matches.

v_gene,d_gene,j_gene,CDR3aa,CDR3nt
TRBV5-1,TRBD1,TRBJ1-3,CASSTTGSGNTIYF,TGCGCCAGCAGCACGACAGGGTCTGGAAACACCATATATTTT
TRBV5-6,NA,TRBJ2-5,CASSLRSTGTYQETQYF,TGTGCCAGCAGCTTGAGGTCCACCGGGACTTACCAAGAGACCCAGTACTTC
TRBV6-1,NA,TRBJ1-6,CASSEPGRAYNSPLHF,TGTGCCAGCAGCGAACCCGGGCGGGCCTATAATTCACCCCTCCACTTT
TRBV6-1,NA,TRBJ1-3,CASSGELNASGNTIYF,TGTGCCAGCAGTGGGGAGTTGAACGCCTCTGGAAACACCATATATTTT
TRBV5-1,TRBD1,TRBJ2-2,CASSHDRASRGELFF,TGCGCCAGCAGCCACGACAGGGCGTCTCGAGGGGAGCTGTTTTTT
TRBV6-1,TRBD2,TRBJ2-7,CASSDPWGGFYEQYF,TGTGCCAGCAGTGACCCCTGGGGGGGGTTCTACGAGCAGTACTTC
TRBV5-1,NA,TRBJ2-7,CASSLTGMSAYEQYF,TGCGCCAGCAGCTTGACAGGGATGAGCGCCTACGAGCAGTACTTC
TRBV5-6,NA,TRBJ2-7,CASSPGVRDYEQYF,TGTGCCAGCAGCCCGGGGGTTAGGGACTACGAGCAGTACTTC
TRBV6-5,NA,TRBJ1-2,CASSYSGREAYGYTF,TGTGCCAGCAGTTACTCGGGCAGGGAGGCCTATGGCTACACCTTC
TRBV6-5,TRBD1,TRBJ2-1,CASRMGQGAGEQFF,TGTGCCAGCAGGATGGGACAGGGGGCAGGGGAGCAGTTCTTC
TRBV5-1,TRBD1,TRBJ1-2,CASSLVTGDYGYTF,TGCGCCAGCAGCTTGGTCACAGGGGACTATGGCTACACCTTC
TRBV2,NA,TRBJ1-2,CASSERTNNYGYTF,TGTGCCAGCAGTGAACGGACAAATAACTATGGCTACACCTTC
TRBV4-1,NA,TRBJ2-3,CASSLSRTEDTQYF,TGCGCCAGCAGCCTAAGCAGGACAGAAGATACGCAGTATTTT
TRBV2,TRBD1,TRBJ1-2,CAILIRDRFLYGYTF,TGTGCCATCCTTATAAGGGACAGATTTCTCTATGGCTACACCTTC
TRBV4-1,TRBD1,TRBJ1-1,CASSQWTGSTEAFF,TGCGCCAGCAGCCAATGGACAGGGTCCACTGAAGCTTTCTTT
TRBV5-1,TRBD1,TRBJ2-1,CASSLGQGAGYNEQFF,TGCGCCAGCAGCTTGGGTCAGGGGGCGGGCTACAATGAGCAGTTCTTC
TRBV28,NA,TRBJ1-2,CASSFGGVRGYTF,TGTGCCAGCAGTTTTGGGGGGGTACGCGGCTACACCTTC
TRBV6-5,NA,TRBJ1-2,CASSGYGYTF,TGTGCCAGCAGCGGCTATGGCTACACCTTC
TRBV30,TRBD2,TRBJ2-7,CAWSAPTSGSVEQYF,TGTGCCTGGAGTGCCCCGACTAGCGGGAGTGTCGAGCAGTACTTC
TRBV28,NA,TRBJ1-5,CASKYGVQPQHF,TGTGCCAGCAAGTACGGGGTTCAGCCCCAGCATTTT
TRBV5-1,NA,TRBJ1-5,CASSLSGDDQPQHF,TGCGCCAGCAGCTTGAGCGGGGATGATCAGCCCCAGCATTTT
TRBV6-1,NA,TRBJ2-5,CASSEATGETQYF,TGTGCCAGCAGTGAAGCAACCGGAGAGACCCAGTACTTC
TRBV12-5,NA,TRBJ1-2,CASGLALTQGGYGYTF,TGTGCTAGTGGTTTGGCCTTAACACAGGGCGGCTATGGCTACACCTTC
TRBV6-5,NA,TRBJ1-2,CASGQGRINYGYTF,TGTGCCAGCGGGCAGGGGCGCATTAACTATGGCTACACCTTC
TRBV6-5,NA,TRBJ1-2,CASSYPYRRANYGYTF,TGTGCCAGCAGTTACCCTTACAGGAGAGCTAACTATGGCTACACCTTC
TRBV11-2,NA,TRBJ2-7,CASSLESYSYEQYF,TGTGCCAGCAGCTTAGAGTCTTACTCCTACGAGCAGTACTTC
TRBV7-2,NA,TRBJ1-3,CASSWTFTTGNTIYF,TGTGCCAGCAGTTGGACTTTTACTACTGGAAACACCATATATTTT
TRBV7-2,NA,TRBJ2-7,CASSFLASSYEQYF,TGTGCCAGCAGCTTCCTAGCATCCTCCTACGAGCAGTACTTC
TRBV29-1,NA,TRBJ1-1,CSGGGTEAFF,TGCAGTGGGGGGGGCACTGAAGCTTTCTTT
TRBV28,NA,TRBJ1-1,CASSFQGLSTEAFF,TGTGCCAGCAGTTTCCAGGGATTGAGTACTGAAGCTTTCTTT
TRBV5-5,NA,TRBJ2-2,CASIDHNTGELFF,TGTGCCAGCATAGATCACAACACCGGGGAGCTGTTTTTT
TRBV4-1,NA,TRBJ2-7,CASSQVGYEQYF,TGCGCCAGCAGCCAAGTCGGCTACGAGCAGTACTTC
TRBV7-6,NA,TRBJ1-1,CASSSGPPATTGGFAFF,TGTGCCAGCAGCTCAGGACCACCGGCCACGACGGGAGGCTTTGCTTTCTTT
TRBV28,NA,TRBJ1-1,CASSSSGRYSTEAFF,TGTGCCAGCAGTTCTTCAGGGCGATACAGCACTGAAGCTTTCTTT
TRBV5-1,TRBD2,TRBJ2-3,CASSGGVAGGQDTQYF,TGCGCCAGCAGCGGCGGGGTAGCGGGAGGGCAAGATACGCAGTATTTT